Below, one T cell receptor beta chain is given with its context. Antigen: not known. Measured with immunoSEQ multiplex PCR; TCRdb has only the in-frame clones, and not every one. The sample yields under 200,000 clones, more than 70% seen once. The data originate from a study of T cell responses to AZD1222 COVID-19 vaccine. Points from the study as a whole: Repertoires in all cases were sampled only once the peak T cell response had passed. The CD4 TCRs associated with vaccination extended across spike and predominated at 160-218 and 743-854.

The length of the CDR3 is 15 residues. J was trimmed by 13 bases and V by 6 bases; bases with no gene match: 12. From germline, CDR1 is MNHEY and CDR2 SVGAGI. J is TRBJ2-1 and V is TRBV6-5, with 13 bases matching TRBD2. This clonotype originated in an adult who received the AZD1222 COVID-19 vaccine. The sample was peripheral blood, taken 28 days after the second AZD1222 dose. The chain's CDR3 is CASSPTSGRPSNQFF. In nucleotides, the CDR3 is TGTGCCAGCAGCCCGACTAGCGGGAGGCCGTCTAACCAGTTCTTC.